What follows is one T cell receptor beta chain and its context. Its cognate antigen is unknown. Per the germline V gene, CDR1 is MNHEY and CDR2 is SVGAGI. The CDR3 length is 15 residues. V gave up 0 bases and J gave up 6 bases, with 14 bases separating them. The data were obtained in a study of T cell repertoires in cytomegalovirus infection. About the research overall: Public TCR beta signatures provided an indication of both CMV infection and a matching HLA type.

Notes on the study in general: Ex vivo, HLA-C-restricted CMV-specific TCR beta clonotypes prevailed over the rest of the response. The study identified carriers of CMV plus the relevant HLA from cumulative public TCR beta family frequency.

Each CDR3 protein gets one entry after TCRdb re-called the reads with MiXCR. The table has roughly 760,000 distinct CDR3 sequences, 35% seen once. This TCR was sampled from a human donor in good health (CMV status not recorded). Some clones in this sample may be carry-over from other donors' samples. Source material: PBMCs. This chain joins TRBV6-5 and TRBJ1-1; tentative D call: TRBD1 (5 bases). This CDR3 reads CASSYSPGRKAEAFF. CDR3 nucleotide sequence: TGTGCCAGCAGTTACTCCCCGGGGCGTAAGGCTGAAGCTTTCTTT.